These 23 T cell receptor beta chains were sequenced from one sample in a study of blood T cell repertoires in COVID-19. Clones were read by immunoSEQ multiplex PCR, and TCRdb kept only the in-frame ones, dropping some. Of around 110,000 clones in the sample, just over 90% were seen once. Specimen: peripheral blood. All receptors come from a woman in her twenties or thirties with acute or convalescent COVID-19.

This chain links TRBV10-3 with TRBJ2-5; 8 nucleotides agree with TRBD2. The CDR3 covers 13 residues. Germline lookup yields CDR1 ENHRY and CDR2 SYGVKD. V gave up 6 bases and J gave up 9 bases; unmatched junction bases: 9. DNA of the CDR3: TGTGCCATCAGCGATGGGACTAGAGGGGCCCAGTACTTC. It yields the protein CAISDGTRGAQYF.

The chain combines TRBV9 with TRBJ1-3; D remains unclear. Germline values: CDR1 SGDLS, CDR2 YYNGEE. V was shortened by 1 base and J by 0 bases, with 14 bases between the two germline ends. The CDR3 length is 17 residues. In DNA, the CDR3 is TGTGCCAGCAGCGTACTCCCGGCGGTCTCCTCTGGAAACACCATATATTTT. Translated, it gives CASSVLPAVSSGNTIYF.

This chain joins TRBV7-8 and TRBJ2-5; D remains unclear. The CDR3 length is 15 residues. With 3 bases removed from V and 0 bases from J, the gap between germline ends came to 11 bases. Germline CDR1 and CDR2: SGHVS and FQNEAQ. CDR3 nucleotide sequence: TGTGCCAGCAGCTTGGGCAGCCCGTACCAAGAGACCCAGTACTTC. Amino acids: CASSLGSPYQETQYF.

The chain combines TRBV30 with TRBJ1-4; maybe TRBD1 (5 bases). V shed 7 bases and J shed 6 bases, with 24 bases lying between them. Germline V gene sequence: CDR1 GTSNPN, CDR2 SVGIG (reference sequence). This CDR3 has 16 amino acids. CDR3 nucleotide sequence: TGTGCCTCGAGGAAGGGAGGGGCTGGACGATATGAAAAACTGTTTTTT. Protein product: CASRKGGAGRYEKLFF.

This chain connects TRBV19 to TRBJ2-1; 8 bases agree with TRBD1. The CDR3 has 14 residues. Germline V CDR1 and CDR2: LNHDA, SQIVND (reference sequence). The V gene end was trimmed by 6 bases and the J gene end by 4 bases; junction bases not matched to a gene: 5. CDR3 nucleotides: TGTGCCAGTAGCCCGGGACAGGAGTACAATGAGCAGTTCTTC. Translation: CASSPGQEYNEQFF.

This chain joins TRBV5-4 and TRBJ1-2; D uncertain. The V gene's germline CDR1 is SGHNT and CDR2 YYREEE (reference sequence). CDR3 length equals 15 residues. Deletions cut 1 base from V and 4 bases from J, with 14 bases between. CDR3 region: CASSLLVQSPYGYTF. CDR3 bases: TGTGCCAGCAGCTTGTTGGTGCAGTCTCCCTATGGCTACACCTTC.

The chain employs TRBV6-5 and TRBJ2-1, with 11 bases lining up with TRBD2. Germline values: CDR1 MNHEY, CDR2 SVGAGI. The junction had 3 bases not matched to a gene; V was cut back by 2 bases and J by 3 bases. This CDR3 has 16 amino acids. CDR3 nucleotide sequence: TGTGCCAGCAGTTACCTAGCGGGAGGCGTCTACAATGAGCAGTTCTTC. The encoded protein is CASSYLAGGVYNEQFF.

V usage is TRBV11-1 and J usage is TRBJ1-1, with D tentatively TRBD1 (5 bases). V was pared by 4 bases and J by 5 bases, with 14 bases between. CDR1 is SGHAT and CDR2 is FQDESV in the germline V gene (reference sequence). This CDR3 region has 14 residues. Here the CDR3 DNA reads TGTGCCAGCAGCTCCCTGCGGGGGGGAACTGAAGCTTTCTTT. Translating it yields CASSSLRGGTEAFF.

The chain joins TRBV25-1 to TRBJ1-2; TRBD1 matches at 8 bases. The germline CDR1 and CDR2 sequences are MGHDK and SYGVNS. CDR3 size: 12 residues. J was trimmed by 8 bases and V by 10 bases; bases with no gene match: 9. CDR3 in amino acids: CATATGARGYTF. The CDR3 region has the DNA TGTGCCACCGCGACAGGGGCTCGGGGCTACACCTTC.

This clone was detected only a few times. V is TRBV5-1 and J is TRBJ1-2; 8 bases are a match to TRBD1. Germline CDR1 SGHRS, CDR2 YFSETQ. V dropped 1 base and J dropped 4; count of bases not matched to a gene: 3. CDR3 length equals 14 residues. The CDR3 loop is CASSLTGGSYGYTF. The DNA for the CDR3 is TGCGCCAGCAGCTTGACAGGGGGTAGCTATGGCTACACCTTC.

The chain employs TRBV19 and TRBJ2-5, with 9 bases identical to TRBD1. This CDR3 comprises 14 residues. Germline V gene sequence: CDR1 LNHDA, CDR2 SQIVND (reference sequence). J gave up 2 bases and V 6 bases, and 4 bases lay outside the gene matches. CDR3 DNA: TGTGCCAGTAGCCCCGGACAGGGGCAAGAGACCCAGTACTTC. This translates into CASSPGQGQETQYF.

The chain employs TRBV4-2 and TRBJ1-2; 8 bases map to TRBD1. The junction had 7 bases not matched to a gene; V was cut back by 4 bases and J by 0 bases. The V gene's germline CDR1 is LGHNA and CDR2 YNFKEQ. The CDR3 covers 16 residues. In DNA, the CDR3 is TGTGCCAGCAGCCCAACAAGGGGACAGGCTAACTATGGCTACACCTTC. Amino acid sequence: CASSPTRGQANYGYTF.

V gene TRBV5-5 combines with J gene TRBJ1-2, with D possibly being TRBD1 (6 bases). Germline CDR1 and CDR2: SGHKS and YYEKEE (reference sequence). This CDR3 has 15 amino acids. Trimming removed 0 bases at V and 5 bases at J, with 14 bases between. The CDR3: CASSLEAGRGYGYTF. CDR3 nucleotides: TGTGCCAGCAGCTTGGAGGCAGGGAGGGGGTATGGCTACACCTTC.

The V call is TRBV29-1, the J call TRBJ1-1; D is unclear. Looked up from germline, CDR1 is SQVTM and CDR2 is ANQGSEA. Trimming pared 4 bases from V and 1 base from J, leaving 10 bases between. This CDR3 is 13 amino acids long. In nucleotides, the CDR3 is TGCAGCGTTGGATTGGGAGGGAACACTGAAGCTTTCTTT. The encoded protein is CSVGLGGNTEAFF.

This chain connects TRBV24-1 to TRBJ2-3, with a possible D match to TRBD2 (5 bases). Trimming took 5 bases from V and 3 from J, leaving 11 bases between them. CDR3 size: 14 residues. Germline V gives CDR1 KGHDR, CDR2 SFDVKD. The CDR3 DNA reads TGTGCCACCAGTGCTGAGGGTATTACAGATACGCAGTATTTT. Protein: CATSAEGITDTQYF.

V usage is TRBV5-6 and J usage is TRBJ1-3, with 7 bases matching TRBD1. The CDR3 length is 16 residues. V lost 4 bases and J lost 0; bases outside the gene matches: 7. In germline, CDR1 is SGHDT, CDR2 YYEEEE. The CDR3 loop is CASSPLRDSSGNTIYF. CDR3 DNA sequence: TGTGCCAGCAGCCCGCTCCGGGACAGCTCTGGAAACACCATATATTTT.

The CDR3 sequence is CASTWDSSYEQYF. CDR3 DNA sequence: TGTGCCAGCACCTGGGACAGCTCCTACGAGCAGTACTTC. The chain carries TRBV7-9 and TRBJ2-7; 7 nucleotides agree with TRBD1. The V gene's germline CDR1 is SEHNR and CDR2 FQNEAQ (reference sequence). The CDR3 contains 13 residues. The V and J ends lost 7 bases and 0 bases, in that order; junction bases with no gene match: 3.

The rearrangement uses TRBV6-2 or TRBV6-3 and TRBJ2-5; no clear D. Trimming pared 6 bases from V and 2 bases from J, leaving 16 bases between. CDR1 and CDR2 (germline): MNHEY, SVGEGT. This CDR3 spans 15 amino acids. This chain's CDR3 is CASSPKRPVQETQYF. In DNA form, the CDR3 reads TGTGCCAGCAGCCCAAAGCGACCGGTACAAGAGACCCAGTACTTC.

The chain uses TRBV5-4 and TRBJ2-5; D possibly corresponds to TRBD1 (5 bases). V was trimmed by 2 bases and J by 3 bases, leaving 23 bases between them. Germline V CDR1 and CDR2: SGHNT, YYREEE (reference sequence). The CDR3 runs 18 residues. The CDR3 region is CASSLFPFSDKSEETQYF. CDR3 bases: TGTGCCAGCAGCTTATTCCCCTTTTCGGACAAATCCGAAGAGACCCAGTACTTC.

The V and J genes are TRBV12-3 or TRBV12-4 and TRBJ1-1, with D possibly matching TRBD1 (5 bases). The V end lost 1 base, the J end lost 7 bases, and 10 bases lay between the germline ends. CDR3 size: 13 residues. The CDR3 is CASSLGGGGEAFF. CDR3 DNA sequence: TGTGCCAGCAGTTTAGGTGGGGGGGGTGAAGCTTTCTTT.

The chain recombines TRBV14 with TRBJ1-2; TRBD1 agrees at 9 bases. The length of the CDR3 is 16 residues. Germline lookup yields CDR1 SGHDN and CDR2 FVKESK. V gave up 3 bases and J gave up 1 base; unmatched junction bases: 6. The CDR3 sequence: CASSHRDREDNYGYTF. The CDR3 nucleotides are TGTGCCAGCAGCCATCGGGACAGGGAGGATAACTATGGCTACACCTTC.

The chain uses TRBV7-3 and TRBJ2-3; TRBD2 matches 8 bases. Germline V gives CDR1 SGHTA, CDR2 FQGTGA. J gave up 2 bases and V 2 bases, and 3 bases lay outside the gene matches. This CDR3 contains 15 residues. CDR3 in amino acids: CASSLGAGDTDTQYF. The CDR3 DNA reads TGTGCCAGCAGCTTAGGAGCGGGAGACACAGATACGCAGTATTTT.

The V call is TRBV24-1, the J call TRBJ2-3; possibly TRBD1 for D (6 bases). V gave up 4 bases and J gave up 3 bases, with 13 bases separating them. This CDR3 comprises 15 residues. CDR1 and CDR2 from the germline V gene are KGHDR and SFDVKD. The CDR3 nucleotides read TGTGCCACCAGTGACCCGAGGGGGTCTACAGATACGCAGTATTTT. It codes for CATSDPRGSTDTQYF.